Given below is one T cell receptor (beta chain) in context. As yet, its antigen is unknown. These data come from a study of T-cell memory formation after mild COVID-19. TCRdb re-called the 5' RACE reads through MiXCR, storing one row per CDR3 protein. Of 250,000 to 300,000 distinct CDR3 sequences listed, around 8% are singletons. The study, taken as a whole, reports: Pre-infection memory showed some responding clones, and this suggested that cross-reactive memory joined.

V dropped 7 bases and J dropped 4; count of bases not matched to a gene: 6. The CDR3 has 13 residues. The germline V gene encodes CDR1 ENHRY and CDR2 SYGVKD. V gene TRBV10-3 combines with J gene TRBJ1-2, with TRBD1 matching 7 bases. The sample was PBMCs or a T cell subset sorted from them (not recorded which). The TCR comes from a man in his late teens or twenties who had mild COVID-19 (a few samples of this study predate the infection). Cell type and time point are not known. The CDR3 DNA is TGTGCCATCACCGGGACAGCGAGCTATGGCTACACCTTC. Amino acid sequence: CAITGTASYGYTF.